This is a list of T cell receptor beta chains from one sample in a study of blood T cell repertoires in COVID-19. Measured with immunoSEQ multiplex PCR; TCRdb has only the in-frame clones, and not every one. The repertoire includes some 350,000 clones, roughly 89% of them detected once, and approximately 3.5% sits in the top ten. Material: peripheral blood. The receptors come from a woman between 18 and 30 years old who had recovered from COVID-19. The conserved cysteine and the conserved F or W are not part of the CDR3 here.

V gene,J gene,CDR3 protein
TRBV10-3,TRBJ1-2,AISETFRDGYT
TRBV15,TRBJ1-2,ATSQDRGYGYT
TRBV6-5,TRBJ2-2,ASTRSGRSGELF
TRBV6-5,TRBJ1-2,ASSRQGAPPGYT
TRBV5-4,TRBJ2-2,ASRDPSGSTGELF
TRBV10-2,TRBJ2-1,ASSELSVAGEQF
TRBV14,TRBJ1-2,ASSQARGGYGYT
TRBV4-3,TRBJ2-5,ASSQDEGLGGETQY
TRBV7-8,TRBJ2-2,ASSRDRVRGSPLAGELF
TRBV18,TRBJ2-1,ASSPTYRSYNEQF
TRBV7-8,TRBJ1-5,ASSQERGQPQH